This entry lists 28 T cell receptor beta chains sequenced from one sample in a study of tumor and adjacent non-tumor tissue in lung cancer. The template was RNA from unsorted bulk tissue. This non-tumor lung sample came from over 3 cm beyond the tumor edge. Three rounds of nested PCR, following a modified ARM-PCR protocol, produced the TCRbeta library. From the multiplex PCR reads, TCRdb called clonotypes with MiXCR, one entry per CDR3 protein. The sample shows 40,000 to 45,000 distinct CDR3 sequences, roughly three fifths of them seen only once. Material: distant non-tumor lung tissue. These receptors were taken from a woman between 40 and 55 years old with non-small cell lung cancer.

About this clonotype: One end of the junction varies from germline; a read error may be responsible. This rearrangement joins TRBV18 to TRBJ2-4; TRBD2 agrees at 11 bases. This CDR3 comprises 19 residues. Per germline, CDR1 KGHSH and CDR2 LQKENI. The chain's CDR3 is CAGSSGAQLAGAAKNIQYF. The CDR3 nucleotides read TGTGCCGGCTCTTCCGGGGCCCAACTAGCGGGAGCTGCCAAAAACATTCAGTACTTC.

The CDR3 nucleotides read TGCGCCAGCAGTCCCGGAGATAAATACGAGCAGTACTTC. Translating it yields CASSPGDKYEQYF. The chain is built from TRBV10-1 and TRBJ2-7; D gene ambiguous. V lost 5 bases and J lost 4, with 12 bases in between. From germline, CDR1 is WNHNN and CDR2 SYGVQD (reference sequence). This CDR3 comprises 13 residues.

Notes on this clonotype: This may come from a read error, since a much larger clone is one base off. The V call is TRBV11-3, the J call TRBJ1-4, with D unresolved. Germline-derived CDR1 and CDR2 are SGHNT and YENEEA. CDR3 length equals 14 residues. CDR3 amino acids: CANSPIGELEKLFF. The CDR3 DNA reads as TGTGCCAACAGCCCCATTGGGGAACTTGAAAAACTGTTTTTT. Filled out from reference TRBV11-3 and TRBJ1-4, the complete variable domain reads EAGVVQSPRYKIIEKKQPVAFWCNPISGHNTLYWYLQNLGQGPELLIRYENEEAVDDSQLPKDRFSAERLKGVDSTLKIQPAELGDSAVYLCANSPIGELEKLFFGSGTQLSVL.

In the case of this clonotype: Its ends do not fully match the called genes, so a read error is possible. The rearrangement joins TRBV20-1 to TRBJ2-5; tentatively, D is TRBD2 (7 bases). CDR3 length equals 14 residues. Germline V lookup: CDR1 DFQATT, CDR2 SNEGSKA (reference sequence). This CDR3 reads CSTRKGGVQETQYF. The CDR3 DNA reads as TGCAGTACTAGAAAGGGGGGGGTCCAAGAGACCCAGTACTTC.

As concerns this clonotype: One junction end does not reproduce the germline sequence, and a read error may be involved. This chain's CDR3 is CSIETVDMTGNTIYF. In DNA form, the CDR3 reads TGCAGCATTGAGACGGTGGACATGACTGGAAACACCATATATTTT. The V gene is TRBV29-1, the J gene TRBJ1-3; D is perhaps TRBD1 (5 bases). CDR1 is SQVTM and CDR2 is ANQGSEA in the germline V gene. CDR3 size: 15 residues.

To note about this clonotype: No conserved phenylalanine or tryptophan ends this CDR3, so it is likely a read error. The chain has TRBV24-1 and TRBJ2-3; D is uncertain. The V gene's germline CDR1 is KGHDR and CDR2 SFDVKD. This CDR3 has 13 amino acids. The CDR3 nucleotides read TGTGTCACCAGTGATTCCATGACAGATACGCAGTATCTT. This codes for CVTSDSMTDTQYL.

The chain joins TRBV11-2 to TRBJ2-1, with D hard to call. CDR1 is SGHAT and CDR2 is FQNNGV in the germline V gene. The CDR3 contains 16 residues. V shed 6 bases and J shed 3 bases, with 18 bases lying between them. CDR3 sequence reads: CASSSDWQGFYNEQFF. The DNA for the CDR3 is TGTGCCAGCAGTTCTGATTGGCAAGGGTTCTACAATGAGCAGTTCTTC.

This clonotype was seen ten or more times. The chain has TRBV29-1 and TRBJ2-2; TRBD2 aligns across 8 bases. The CDR3 length is 13 residues. Per germline, CDR1 SQVTM and CDR2 ANQGSEA. V shed 8 bases, J shed 6 bases, and the junction held 8 bases outside the gene matches. Here the CDR3 reads CSTRDGGAGELFF. The CDR3, as DNA: TGCAGCACCCGGGACGGGGGGGCCGGGGAGCTGTTTTTT.

A note on this clonotype: A much larger clone lies one base from this, so it may be a read error. The CDR3 loop reads CASSSPAGGYSEQFF. The CDR3 DNA reads TGTGCCAGCAGTTCCCCAGCGGGAGGGTACAGTGAGCAGTTCTTC. This rearrangement joins TRBV28 to TRBJ2-1; 10 bases agree with TRBD2. The CDR3 length is 15 residues. Germline loops: CDR1 MDHEN, CDR2 SYDVKM.

Concerning this clonotype: A single base separates this from a much larger clone, so it may be a read error. The rearrangement joins TRBV7-9 to TRBJ1-1, with D maybe TRBD1 (5 bases). The V gene's germline CDR1 is SEHNR and CDR2 FQNEAQ (reference sequence). This CDR3 has 15 residues. CDR3 amino acids: CASSLGVSGTTEAVF. In DNA form, the CDR3 reads TGTGCCAGCAGCTTAGGGGTAAGCGGGACCACTGAAGCTGTCTTT.

Of note for this clonotype: This could be a read error, since a much larger clone is one nucleotide away. The rearrangement uses TRBV5-6 and TRBJ2-3; perhaps TRBD2 as D (6 bases). Germline V gives CDR1 SGHDT, CDR2 YYEEEE. Trimming took 4 bases from V and 5 from J, leaving 20 bases between them. This CDR3 has 16 amino acids. The CDR3 is CASSTGLLARIDTQYF. DNA of the CDR3: TGTGCCAGCAGCACGGGACTCTTGGCTCGGATAGATACGCAGTATTTT.

Comment on this clonotype: A much larger clone lies a single base off, so this may be a read error. The conserved phenylalanine or tryptophan is not found at the CDR3 terminus, so this likely reflects a read error. The chain carries TRBV25-1 and TRBJ1-1, with a tentative D call TRBD1 (6 bases). Looked up from germline, CDR1 is MGHDK and CDR2 is SYGVNS. Deletions cut 3 bases from V and 10 bases from J, with 18 bases between. The CDR3 totals 14 residues. The CDR3 region is CASSDPTGSPGAFL. For the CDR3, the DNA is TGTGCCAGCAGTGACCCTACAGGGTCCCCAGGAGCTTTCCTT.

As for this clonotype: A junction boundary mismatches the germline segment, possibly from a read error. The chain links TRBV12-3 or TRBV12-4 to TRBJ2-1, with unresolved D. The CDR3 extends over 15 amino acids. As DNA, the CDR3 is TGTGCCAGCAGTTCCAACGTGGCCTCCTACAATGGGCAGTTCTTC. As protein: CASSSNVASYNGQFF.

About this clonotype itself: A read error may explain this, as a much larger clone is one base away. The chain has TRBV20-1 and TRBJ2-5; 12 bases map to TRBD2. Germline CDR1 reads DFQATT; CDR2 reads SNEGSKA (reference sequence). The CDR3 has 14 residues. The CDR3 DNA reads as TGCAGTGCTAGCCTAGCGGGAGGGGGGGAGACCCAGAACTTC. This sequence encodes CSASLAGGGETQNF.

This clonotype is medium-sized within its sample. The V call is TRBV12-3 or TRBV12-4, the J call TRBJ1-4; D is unclear. This CDR3 comprises 15 residues. V was cut by 4 bases and J by 0 bases, with 9 bases left in between. CDR3: CASSSHRATNEKLFF. As DNA, the CDR3 is TGTGCCAGCAGTTCTCACCGTGCAACTAATGAAAAACTGTTTTTT.

The CDR3 DNA follows: TGTGCCAGCACGTTGAACAGGGGACTTGCCCAGCCCCAGCATTTT. It codes for CASTLNRGLAQPQHF. The V and J genes are TRBV6-6 and TRBJ1-5; 7 nucleotides align to TRBD1. From germline, CDR1 is MNHNY and CDR2 SVGAGI (reference sequence). The length of the CDR3 is 15 residues. V lost 7 bases, J lost 7 bases, and 13 bases stayed unmatched.

The sample holds one count of this clonotype. This could be a read error, since a much larger clone is one nucleotide away. The chain recombines TRBV20-1 with TRBJ1-1; D unclear. The V gene lost 5 bases and the J gene lost 0 bases, with 13 bases spanning the gap. This CDR3 comprises 14 residues. The germline V gene has CDR1 DFQATT and CDR2 SNEGSKA (reference sequence). In nucleotides, the CDR3 is TGCAGTGCTGGACGGGGTAGACTGAACACTGAAGCTTTCTTT. The encoded protein is CSAGRGRLNTEAFF.

This clonotype was seen repeatedly, ten times or more. Written as DNA, the CDR3 is TGTGCCAGCACGACAGGGGTCCAAGAGACCCAGTACTTC. It specifies CASTTGVQETQYF. The genes are TRBV5-6 and TRBJ2-5; 8 bases line up with TRBD1. Germline values: CDR1 SGHDT, CDR2 YYEEEE. Trimming took 6 bases from V and 1 from J; bases not matched to a gene: 2. The CDR3 spans 13 residues.

This clonotype appeared many times. This chain links TRBV6-5 with TRBJ1-3; maybe TRBD1 (5 bases). This CDR3 has 16 residues. Trimming removed 0 bases at V and 0 bases at J, with 9 bases between. Per the germline V gene, CDR1 is MNHEY and CDR2 is SVGAGI. CDR3 region: CASSYSQGPSGNTIYF. The CDR3 DNA sequence: TGTGCCAGCAGTTACTCTCAGGGTCCCTCTGGAAACACCATATATTTT.

The sample holds many counts of this clonotype. The chain combines TRBV20-1 with TRBJ2-5; no reliable D call. Germline lookup yields CDR1 DFQATT and CDR2 SNEGSKA (reference sequence). This CDR3 spans 12 amino acids. V was shortened by 2 bases and J by 5 bases, with 9 bases between the two germline ends. CDR3 DNA: TGCAGTGCTAGAACAGACTTGGAGACCCAGTACTTC. Translated: CSARTDLETQYF.

This clonotype was picked up many times. The rearrangement links TRBV12-3 or TRBV12-4 to TRBJ2-7; 7 bases fit TRBD2. CDR3 length: 12 residues. With 6 bases clipped from V and 7 bases from J, the junction kept 6 bases outside the gene matches. The CDR3 is CASSPYSGEQYF. CDR3 coding DNA: TGTGCCAGCAGCCCATATAGCGGGGAGCAGTACTTC.

This clonotype turned up a few times. This may be a read error, as it is one base from a much larger clone. This sequence joins TRBV12-3 or TRBV12-4 and TRBJ1-1; 9 bases are a match to TRBD1. The CDR3 consists of 11 residues. The CDR3 DNA follows: TGTGTCAGCAGGGGACAGGGAGTAGCTTTCTTT. This translates into CVSRGQGVAFF.

In regard to this clonotype: A read error is likely, as this CDR3 ends without the conserved phenylalanine or tryptophan. The chain combines TRBV7-9 with TRBJ1-6; D is uncertain. V lost 2 bases and J 10 bases, leaving 15 bases between the germline ends. There are 15 residues in the CDR3. CDR1 is SEHNR, CDR2 FQNEAQ, per germline (reference sequence). CDR3 in amino acids: CASSLRSLGNSPLHI. The CDR3 DNA follows: TGTGCCAGCAGCTTAAGGAGTCTGGGAAACTCACCCCTCCACATT.

This clonotype came up many times. The DNA is omitted, as the CDR3 cannot be located on it reliably, and the CDR3 follows TCRdb's listing. The chain links TRBV6-6 to TRBJ2-5. The CDR3 spans 12 amino acids, including both terminal residues. Germline-derived CDR1 and CDR2 are MNHNY and SVGAGI (reference sequence). CDR3 protein: CASTDILETQYF.

This clonotype was seen many times. The V gene is TRBV5-1, the J gene TRBJ2-1, with D possibly being TRBD2 (7 bases). Trimming took off 0 bases at V and 7 bases at J, with 14 bases between the two ends. There are 15 residues in the CDR3. Germline CDR1 is SGHRS and CDR2 is YFSETQ. In nucleotides, the CDR3 is TGCGCCAGCAGCTTGGAGGGGGAGGGCTGGAATGAGCAGTTCTTC. The encoded protein is CASSLEGEGWNEQFF.

This clonotype was observed a single time. V gene TRBV6-5 combines with J gene TRBJ1-1, with D maybe TRBD1 (5 bases). Looked up from germline, CDR1 is MNHEY and CDR2 is SVGAGI. This CDR3 region has 16 residues. The V gene lost 9 bases and the J gene lost 4 bases, with 24 bases spanning the gap. CDR3 amino acids: CARSHSRRWGSTEAFF. The CDR3 DNA is TGTGCCAGAAGTCACTCGCGACGGTGGGGGAGCACTGAAGCTTTCTTT.

This clonotype was seen at least ten times. The rearrangement links TRBV6-1 to TRBJ1-2; D unresolved. Trimming pared 4 bases from V and 13 bases from J, leaving 10 bases between. The CDR3 is made up of 10 amino acids. Germline lookup yields CDR1 MNHNS and CDR2 SASEGT. In nucleotides, the CDR3 is TGTGCCAGCAGTGCGGTTCACCCCACCTTC. Amino acids: CASSAVHPTF.

Comment on this clonotype: A much larger clonotype is one base distant, so this may be a read error. CDR3 protein: CASSHSGTYNGQFF. The CDR3 region has the DNA TGTGCCAGCAGCCATAGCGGTACCTACAATGGGCAGTTCTTC. The chain recombines TRBV14 with TRBJ2-1; D may be TRBD2 (6 bases). Looked up from germline, CDR1 is SGHDN and CDR2 is FVKESK. This CDR3 is 14 amino acids long.